Presented here are 10 T cell receptor beta chains from one specimen sequenced in a study of PD-1 blockade in classical Hodgkin lymphoma. All patients relapsed after autologous stem cell transplantation, and brentuximab vedotin exposure varied. Investigators isolated CD4+ T cells from thawed PBMCs through magnetic negative selection. The data were produced by immunoSEQ multiplex PCR, yet TCRdb's version contains in-frame clones alone and is incomplete. The profile covers about 29,000 clones, with 85% appearing a single time and roughly 2.2% taken by the ten largest. Source: CD4+ T cells from blood, taken at baseline. The receptors were gathered from a human donor with classical Hodgkin lymphoma.

The chain combines TRBV5-1 with TRBJ2-5; TRBD2 agrees at 12 bases. Looked up from germline, CDR1 is SGHRS and CDR2 is YFSETQ. The V and J ends lost 3 bases and 5 bases, in that order; junction bases with no gene match: 2. The CDR3 runs 14 residues. CDR3 sequence reads: CASSSTSGSETQYF. In DNA, the CDR3 is TGCGCCAGCAGCTCGACTAGCGGGAGTGAGACCCAGTACTTC.

The sample holds a few counts of this clone. The J gene is TRBJ1-1, the V gene TRBV28, with unresolved D. V was pared by 8 bases and J by 1 base, with 5 bases between. The CDR3 extends over 11 amino acids. Germline V CDR1 and CDR2: MDHEN, SYDVKM. In DNA form, the CDR3 reads TGTGCCAGCCGAGGGAACACTGAAGCTTTCTTT. Its protein product is CASRGNTEAFF. Full variable domain (missing parts from reference TRBV28 and TRBJ1-1): DVKVTQSSRYLVKRTGEKVFLECVQDMDHENMFWYRQDPGLGLRLIYFSYDVKMKEKGDIPEGYSVSREKKERFSLILESASTNQTSMYLCASRGNTEAFFGQGTRLTVV.

The chain employs TRBV2 and TRBJ1-2, with D tentatively TRBD1 (5 bases). CDR3 length: 15 amino acids. V was shortened by 5 bases and J by 7 bases, with 20 bases between the two germline ends. Germline CDR1 SNHLY, CDR2 FYNNEI. For the CDR3, the DNA is TGTGCCAGCAGTACCGACAGCGGAGTTGTAGGTGGCTACACCTTC. Encoded protein: CASSTDSGVVGGYTF. Variable domain in full (rest from reference TRBV2 and TRBJ1-2): EPEVTQTPSHQVTQMGQEVILRCVPISNHLYFYWYRQILGQKVEFLVSFYNNEISEKSEIFDDQFSVERPDGSNFTLKIRSTKLEDSAMYFCASSTDSGVVGGYTFGSGTRLTVV.

The rearrangement joins TRBV7-7 to TRBJ2-5; the D gene is possibly TRBD2 (5 bases). Between the trimmed V and J ends, which lost 1 base and 2 bases, there was a span of 14 bases. Germline V gives CDR1 SSHAT, CDR2 FNYEAQ (reference sequence). CDR3 size: 16 residues. The CDR3 DNA follows: TGTGCCAGCAGCTTAGGGGAGAAGGGATTACAAGAGACCCAGTACTTC. Its protein product is CASSLGEKGLQETQYF.

This clone was counted a single time. The gene calls are TRBV10-2 and TRBJ2-3, with a possible D match to TRBD2 (6 bases). V was pared by 1 base and J by 0 bases, with 8 bases between. CDR3 length: 15 amino acids. Per germline, CDR1 WSHSY and CDR2 SAAADI. CDR3 DNA: TGCGCCAGCAGTGAGTTGGGACTGAGCACAGATACGCAGTATTTT. Its translation is CASSELGLSTDTQYF.

In this sample, this clone turned up a few times. The rearrangement joins TRBV19 to TRBJ2-7; 8 bases are a match to TRBD2. The CDR3 contains 16 residues. Germline V gives CDR1 LNHDA, CDR2 SQIVND (reference sequence). J gave up 3 bases and V 6 bases, and 13 bases lay outside the gene matches. The CDR3 protein is CASRAAGGDGGYEQYF. CDR3 DNA sequence: TGTGCCAGTAGAGCTGCCGGGGGGGACGGAGGCTACGAGCAGTACTTC.

The V and J genes are TRBV6-5 and TRBJ1-4, with D perhaps matching TRBD1 (6 bases). The CDR3 is made up of 15 amino acids. V lost 4 bases and J lost 3, with 12 bases in between. Germline V CDR1 and CDR2: MNHEY, SVGAGI. The CDR3 spells CASSSRQVPNEKLFF. The CDR3 region has the DNA TGTGCCAGCAGTTCAAGACAGGTCCCTAATGAAAAACTGTTTTTT.

The chain links TRBV10-1 to TRBJ2-7; D not resolved. The CDR3 is 10 residues long. The V and J ends lost 7 bases and 3 bases respectively, with 4 bases between them. CDR1 and CDR2 from the germline V gene are WNHNN and SYGVQD (reference sequence). The CDR3 nucleotides read TGCGCCAGCACATACTACGAGCAGTACTTC. Residues: CASTYYEQYF.

The J gene is TRBJ2-1, the V gene TRBV10-3; 7 nucleotides agree with TRBD2. V shed 5 bases, J shed 3 bases, and the junction held 10 bases outside the gene matches. This CDR3 comprises 16 residues. Per germline, CDR1 ENHRY and CDR2 SYGVKD. CDR3 sequence (DNA): TGTGCCATCAGTCCCGGGGAGGGAGGAAACTACAATGAGCAGTTCTTC. Amino acids: CAISPGEGGNYNEQFF.

The chain carries TRBV19 and TRBJ1-5, with D possibly being TRBD1 (5 bases). Per the germline V gene, CDR1 is LNHDA and CDR2 is SQIVND (reference sequence). CDR3 length: 18 amino acids. Trimming removed 10 bases from V and 2 bases from J, with 27 bases in between. As DNA, the CDR3 is TGTGCCACTACATCTAGGGGTTCGGCCTATGTGGGCAATCAGCCCCAGCATTTT. It is translated as CATTSRGSAYVGNQPQHF.